The 3 T cell receptor beta chains below all came from one sample that was sequenced in a study of cytomegalovirus exposure and HLA in healthy donors. Primers included in the PCR were 60 Vbeta and 13 Jbeta primers. Clones were read by immunoSEQ multiplex PCR, and TCRdb kept only the in-frame ones, dropping some. This table holds 200,000 to 250,000 clones, 70% to 90% found once. Sequencing input: PBMCs. All receptors come from a girl aged 2 to 9 in good health and CMV-seronegative.

This sequence joins TRBV15 and TRBJ1-2; 10 nucleotides line up with TRBD1. V shed 5 bases and J 6 bases; nucleotides not matched to a gene: 6. Germline V gene data show CDR1 as LNHNV and CDR2 as YYDKDF (reference sequence). The CDR3 covers 14 residues. Written as DNA, the CDR3 is TGTGCCACCAGCCAACCCGGACAGGGGGATGGCTACACCTTC. Translating it yields CATSQPGQGDGYTF.

The rearrangement links TRBV7-8 to TRBJ2-3; a weak D match, TRBD2 (6 bases). This CDR3 contains 15 residues. Germline CDR1 SGHVS, CDR2 FQNEAQ. Trimming took off 0 bases at V and 0 bases at J, with 7 bases between the two ends. The CDR3 nucleotides are TGTGCCAGCAGCTTAGCGGGGGGTAGCACAGATACGCAGTATTTT. Encoded protein: CASSLAGGSTDTQYF.

The V call is TRBV7-9, the J call TRBJ2-5; TRBD2 aligns across 10 bases. Trimming removed 0 bases from V and 1 base from J; junction bases left unmatched: 8. The CDR3 contains 18 residues. The germline V gene encodes CDR1 SEHNR and CDR2 FQNEAQ (reference sequence). The CDR3 DNA is TGTGCCAGCAGCTTAGCGGGGGGGCTAGCGGGGGTCCAAGAGACCCAGTACTTC. Translation: CASSLAGGLAGVQETQYF.